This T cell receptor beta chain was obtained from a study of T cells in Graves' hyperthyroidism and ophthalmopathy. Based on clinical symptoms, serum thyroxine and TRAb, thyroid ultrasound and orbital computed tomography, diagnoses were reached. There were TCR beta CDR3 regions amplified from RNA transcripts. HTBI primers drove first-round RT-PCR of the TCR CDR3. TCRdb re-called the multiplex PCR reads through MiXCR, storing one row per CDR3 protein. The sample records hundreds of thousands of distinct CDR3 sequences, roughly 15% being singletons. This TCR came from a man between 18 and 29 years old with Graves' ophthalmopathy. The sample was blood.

The CDR3, as DNA: TGCGCCAGCAGCCAAGGTCGGGGACAGGGGTCTTCACCCCTCCACTTT. It is translated as CASSQGRGQGSSPLHF. The J gene is TRBJ1-6, the V gene TRBV4-1; 10 nucleotides match TRBD1. The CDR3 spans 16 residues. Germline values: CDR1 MGHRA, CDR2 YSYEKL. Trimming at V came to 1 base and at J to 9 bases, leaving 6 bases not matched to a gene.